The 14 T cell receptor beta chains below come from one sample, sequenced in a study of T cells after yellow fever vaccination. TCRdb reprocessed the 5' RACE reads with MiXCR, giving one entry per CDR3 protein. The sample records around 300,000 distinct CDR3 sequences, about 4.5% being singletons. This sample comprised PBMCs, obtained 15 days after the yellow fever booster vaccination. These receptors were collected from a man younger than 35 who received the YFV17D yellow fever vaccine.

V usage is TRBV4-1 and J usage is TRBJ2-2, with 9 bases identical to TRBD2. The CDR3 spans 18 residues. V dropped 3 bases and J dropped 5; count of bases not matched to a gene: 13. CDR1 is MGHRA and CDR2 is YSYEKL in the germline V gene. As DNA, the CDR3 is TGCGCCAGCAGCCACATTGCTAGCGGGGACCCGAGGACCGGGGAGCTGTTTTTT. Protein product: CASSHIASGDPRTGELFF.

Ten or more counts support this clonotype. The chain links TRBV7-6 to TRBJ2-7; 11 bases line up with TRBD1. The junction had 7 bases not matched to a gene; V was cut back by 5 bases and J by 4 bases. Germline loops: CDR1 SGHVS, CDR2 FNYEAQ. CDR3 length: 15 amino acids. CDR3 DNA: TGTGCCAGCAGCCTATGGACAGGGGGCTCGTACGAGCAGTACTTC. Translation: CASSLWTGGSYEQYF.

This clonotype was seen only a few times. This chain uses TRBV2 with TRBJ2-7; D might be TRBD1 (6 bases). The CDR3 is made up of 13 amino acids. Trimming removed 8 bases at V and 4 bases at J, with 15 bases between. Looked up from germline, CDR1 is SNHLY and CDR2 is FYNNEI. CDR3 in amino acids: CASWVRGLYEQYF. As DNA, the CDR3 is TGTGCCAGCTGGGTCAGGGGCTTGTACGAGCAGTACTTC. The whole variable domain, remainder taken from reference TRBV2 and TRBJ2-7, is EPEVTQTPSHQVTQMGQEVILRCVPISNHLYFYWYRQILGQKVEFLVSFYNNEISEKSEIFDDQFSVERPDGSNFTLKIRSTKLEDSAMYFCASWVRGLYEQYFGPGTRLTVT.

This clonotype has ten or more counts. V gene TRBV7-6 combines with J gene TRBJ2-7; perhaps D is TRBD1 or TRBD2 (8 bases each). V was trimmed by 6 bases and J by 4 bases, leaving 22 bases between them. The germline gives CDR1 SGHVS, CDR2 FNYEAQ. This CDR3 is 16 amino acids long. CDR3 sequence reads: CASSPGGTGGLYEQYF. The CDR3 DNA reads TGTGCCAGCAGTCCGGGGGGGACAGGCGGCCTTTACGAGCAGTACTTC.

This clonotype was seen repeatedly, ten times or more. CDR3 sequence: CASSLTSGDLHEQFF. The CDR3 DNA sequence: TGCGCCAGCAGCCTGACTAGCGGGGATCTCCATGAGCAGTTCTTC. J is TRBJ2-1 and V is TRBV4-1, with TRBD2 identical over 11 bases. The CDR3 extends over 15 amino acids. Trimming at V came to 4 bases and at J to 8 bases, leaving 7 bases not matched to a gene. Per the germline V gene, CDR1 is MGHRA and CDR2 is YSYEKL.

The sample holds many counts of this clonotype. The chain joins TRBV7-2 to TRBJ1-6, with TRBD1 as a possible D gene (6 bases). Germline V gives CDR1 SGHTA, CDR2 FQGNSA. The CDR3 length is 16 residues. The V end lost 1 base, the J end lost 5 bases, and 12 bases lay between the germline ends. CDR3 region: CASSLDRVRNNSPLHF. The DNA of the CDR3 is TGTGCCAGCAGCTTAGACAGGGTGAGGAATAATTCACCCCTCCACTTT.

V and J are TRBV7-2 and TRBJ2-6; 10 nucleotides match TRBD1. Unmatched junction bases numbered 9, after V lost 5 bases and J lost 2 bases. The germline V gene encodes CDR1 SGHTA and CDR2 FQGNSA. The CDR3 is 18 amino acids. The CDR3 nucleotides read TGTGCCAGCAGCGTTCTAGGGACAGGGGCCCCTGGGGCCAACGTCCTGACTTTC. Encoded protein: CASSVLGTGAPGANVLTF.

CDR3 amino acids: CASSAIAGLNTDTQYF. The CDR3, as DNA: TGTGCCAGCAGTGCGATAGCGGGGTTAAACACAGATACGCAGTATTTT. V and J are TRBV12-3 or TRBV12-4 and TRBJ2-3, with 8 bases matching TRBD2. J lost 2 bases, V lost 5 bases, and 9 bases had no gene match. This CDR3 region has 16 residues.

V gene TRBV7-2 combines with J gene TRBJ1-1, with D possibly matching TRBD1 (6 bases). Germline assignment: CDR1 SGHTA and CDR2 FQGNSA. The length of the CDR3 is 14 residues. The V end lost 1 base, the J end lost 10 bases, and 16 bases lay between the germline ends. The CDR3 here is CASSLVGAGGVAFF. In DNA, the CDR3 is TGTGCCAGCAGCTTAGTGGGGGCAGGAGGGGTAGCTTTCTTT.

This clonotype was observed at least ten times. The J gene is TRBJ1-6, the V gene TRBV5-1, with TRBD1 as a possible D gene (6 bases). Deletions cut 4 bases from V and 0 bases from J, with 17 bases between. This CDR3 is built from 18 residues. Germline V gives CDR1 SGHRS, CDR2 YFSETQ. CDR3 protein: CASSLGAGDLSYNSPLHF. Here the CDR3 DNA reads TGCGCCAGCAGCCTGGGGGCAGGCGACCTCTCCTATAATTCACCCCTCCACTTT.

The chain joins TRBV4-1 to TRBJ2-3, with 7 bases matching TRBD1. V lost 9 bases and J lost 7; bases outside the gene matches: 13. Germline-derived CDR1 and CDR2 are MGHRA and YSYEKL. The CDR3 is made up of 14 amino acids. CDR3: CASSPDRVYNTQYF. The CDR3 coding sequence is TGCGCCAGTTCGCCTGACAGGGTCTATAATACGCAGTATTTT.

In its sample, this clonotype was seen a few times. The chain employs TRBV4-1 and TRBJ1-1; 9 bases are shared with TRBD1. The ends lost 4 bases at V and 4 bases at J; junction bases unmatched: 16. Germline V gene data show CDR1 as MGHRA and CDR2 as YSYEKL. The CDR3 is 18 residues long. Here the CDR3 reads CASSRTRDRVPRGTEAFF. CDR3 in DNA: TGCGCCAGCAGCCGCACGCGGGACAGGGTTCCGAGAGGCACTGAAGCTTTCTTT.

The V and J genes are TRBV12-3 or TRBV12-4 and TRBJ2-1; D is unclear. V lost 8 bases and J 9 bases, leaving 23 bases between the germline ends. The CDR3 is made up of 15 amino acids. CDR3 bases: TGTGCCAGCCGTAACAATCTTCTTAGTTACGGTGAGCAGTTCTTC. As protein: CASRNNLLSYGEQFF.

This clonotype was recorded at least ten times. The chain combines TRBV4-3 with TRBJ2-1; D might be TRBD1 or TRBD2, each matching 5 bases. Deletions cut 6 bases from V and 7 bases from J, with 19 bases between. Germline V lookup: CDR1 LGHNA, CDR2 YSLEER. The length of the CDR3 is 15 residues. The CDR3 sequence: CASRPSGTFNNEQFF. In DNA, the CDR3 is TGCGCCAGCAGGCCTTCGGGGACCTTCAATAATGAGCAGTTCTTC.